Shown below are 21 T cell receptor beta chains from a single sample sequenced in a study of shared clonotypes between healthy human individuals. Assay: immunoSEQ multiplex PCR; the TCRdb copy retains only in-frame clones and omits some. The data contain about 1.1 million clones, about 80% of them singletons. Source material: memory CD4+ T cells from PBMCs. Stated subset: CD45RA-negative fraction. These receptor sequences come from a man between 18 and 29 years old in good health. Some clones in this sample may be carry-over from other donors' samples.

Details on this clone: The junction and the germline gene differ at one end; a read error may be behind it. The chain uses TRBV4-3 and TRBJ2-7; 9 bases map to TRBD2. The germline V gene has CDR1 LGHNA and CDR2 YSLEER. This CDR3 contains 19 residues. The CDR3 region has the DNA TGCGCCAGCAGCCAAGAAGTGATAGCGGGAGCGTTAATCTCCCACGAGCAGTACTTC. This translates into CASSQEVIAGALISHEQYF.

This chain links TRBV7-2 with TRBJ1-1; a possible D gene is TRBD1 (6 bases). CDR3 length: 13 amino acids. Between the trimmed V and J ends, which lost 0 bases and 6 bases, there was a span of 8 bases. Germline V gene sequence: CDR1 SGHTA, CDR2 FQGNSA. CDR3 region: CASSLAGQSEAFF. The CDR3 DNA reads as TGTGCCAGCAGCTTAGCCGGACAGTCTGAAGCTTTCTTT. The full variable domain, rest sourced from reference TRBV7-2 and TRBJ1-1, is GAGVSQSPSNKVTEKGKDVELRCDPISGHTALYWYRQSLGQGLEFLIYFQGNSAPDKSGLPSDRFSAERTGGSVSTLTIQRTQQEDSAVYLCASSLAGQSEAFFGQGTRLTVV.

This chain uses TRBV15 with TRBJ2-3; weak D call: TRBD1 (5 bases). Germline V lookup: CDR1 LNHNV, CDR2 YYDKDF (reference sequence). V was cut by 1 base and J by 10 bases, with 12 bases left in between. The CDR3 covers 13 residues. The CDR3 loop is CATSRAQIRAQYF. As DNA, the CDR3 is TGTGCCACCAGCAGAGCCCAAATCAGGGCGCAGTATTTT.

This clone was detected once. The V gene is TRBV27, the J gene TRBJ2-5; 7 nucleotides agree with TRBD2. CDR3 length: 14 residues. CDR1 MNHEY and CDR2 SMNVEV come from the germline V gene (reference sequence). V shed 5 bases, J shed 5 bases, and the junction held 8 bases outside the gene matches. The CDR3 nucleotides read TGTGCCAGCAGTGGCCATGGGGGGGTGGAGACCCAGTACTTC. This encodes CASSGHGGVETQYF.

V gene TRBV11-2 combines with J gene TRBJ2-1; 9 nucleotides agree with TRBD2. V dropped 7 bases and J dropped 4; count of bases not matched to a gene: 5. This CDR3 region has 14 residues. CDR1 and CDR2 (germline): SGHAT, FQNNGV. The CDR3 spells CASTGTSSYNEQFF. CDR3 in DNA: TGTGCCAGCACCGGGACTAGCAGTTACAATGAGCAGTTCTTC.

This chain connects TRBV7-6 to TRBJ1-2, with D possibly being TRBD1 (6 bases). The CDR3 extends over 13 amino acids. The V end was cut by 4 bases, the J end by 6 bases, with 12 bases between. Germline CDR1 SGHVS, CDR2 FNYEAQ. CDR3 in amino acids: CASSSRGDHGYTF. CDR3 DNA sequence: TGTGCCAGCAGCTCCAGGGGAGACCATGGCTACACCTTC.

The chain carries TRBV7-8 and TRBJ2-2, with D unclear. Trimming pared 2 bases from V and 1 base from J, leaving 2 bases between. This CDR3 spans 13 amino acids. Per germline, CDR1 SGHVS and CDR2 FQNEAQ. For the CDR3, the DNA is TGTGCCAGCAGCTTAAAGAACACCGGGGAGCTGTTTTTT. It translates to CASSLKNTGELFF.

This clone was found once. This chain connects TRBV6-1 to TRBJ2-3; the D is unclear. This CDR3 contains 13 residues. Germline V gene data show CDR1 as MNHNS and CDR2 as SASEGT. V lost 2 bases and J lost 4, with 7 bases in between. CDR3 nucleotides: TGTGCCAGCAGTGAATTCACAGCAGATACGCAGTATTTT. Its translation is CASSEFTADTQYF.

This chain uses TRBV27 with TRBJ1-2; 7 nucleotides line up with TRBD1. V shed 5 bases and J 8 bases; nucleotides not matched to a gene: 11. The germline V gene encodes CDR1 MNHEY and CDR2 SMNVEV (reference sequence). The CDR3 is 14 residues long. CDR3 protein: CASSPFTGAGGYTF. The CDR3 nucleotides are TGTGCCAGCAGTCCCTTCACAGGGGCGGGGGGCTACACCTTC.

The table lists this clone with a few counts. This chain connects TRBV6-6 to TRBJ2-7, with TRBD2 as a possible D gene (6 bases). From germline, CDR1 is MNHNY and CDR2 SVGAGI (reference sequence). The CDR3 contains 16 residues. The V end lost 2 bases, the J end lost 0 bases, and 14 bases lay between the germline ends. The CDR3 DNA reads TGTGCCAGCAGTTACCCCGGGGGAGTGGGCTCCTACGAGCAGTACTTC. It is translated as CASSYPGGVGSYEQYF.

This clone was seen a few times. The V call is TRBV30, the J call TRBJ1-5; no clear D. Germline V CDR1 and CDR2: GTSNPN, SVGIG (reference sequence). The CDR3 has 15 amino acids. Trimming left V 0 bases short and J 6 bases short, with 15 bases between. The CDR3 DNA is TGTGCCTGGAGTGTACTGGTGGGCGGCGCTCAGCCCCAGCATTTT. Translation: CAWSVLVGGAQPQHF.

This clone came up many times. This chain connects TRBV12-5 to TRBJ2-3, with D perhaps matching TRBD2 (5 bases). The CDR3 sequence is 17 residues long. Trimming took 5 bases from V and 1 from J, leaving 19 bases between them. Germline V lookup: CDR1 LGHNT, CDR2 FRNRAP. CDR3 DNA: TGTGCTAGTGGTCCCCTGGCGGGCTTTAAAGGCACAGATACGCAGTATTTT. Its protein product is CASGPLAGFKGTDTQYF. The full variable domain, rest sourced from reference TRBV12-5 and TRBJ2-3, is DARVTQTPRHKVTEMGQEVTMRCQPILGHNTVFWYRQTMMQGLELLAYFRNRAPLDDSGMPKDRFSAEMPDATLATLKIQPSEPRDSAVYFCASGPLAGFKGTDTQYFGPGTRLTVL.

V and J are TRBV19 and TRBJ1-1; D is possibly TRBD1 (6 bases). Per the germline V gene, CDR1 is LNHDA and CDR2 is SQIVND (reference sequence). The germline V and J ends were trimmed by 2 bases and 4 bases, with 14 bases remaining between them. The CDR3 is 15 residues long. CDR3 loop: CASSIIGGVITEAFF. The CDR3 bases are TGTGCCAGTAGTATAATCGGGGGCGTGATCACTGAAGCTTTCTTT.

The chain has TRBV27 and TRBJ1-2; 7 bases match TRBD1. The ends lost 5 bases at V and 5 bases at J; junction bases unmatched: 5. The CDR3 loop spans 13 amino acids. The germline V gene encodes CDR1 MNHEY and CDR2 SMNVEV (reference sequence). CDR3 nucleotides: TGTGCCAGCAGTGACAGGGTTGGGTATGGCTACACCTTC. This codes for CASSDRVGYGYTF.

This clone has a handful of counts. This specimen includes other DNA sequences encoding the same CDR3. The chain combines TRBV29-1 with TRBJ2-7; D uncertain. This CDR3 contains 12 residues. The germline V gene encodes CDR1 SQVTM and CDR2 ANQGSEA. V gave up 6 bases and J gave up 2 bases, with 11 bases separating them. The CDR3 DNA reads TGCAGCGTGGAGACGGGCACCTACGAGCAGTACTTC. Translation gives CSVETGTYEQYF.

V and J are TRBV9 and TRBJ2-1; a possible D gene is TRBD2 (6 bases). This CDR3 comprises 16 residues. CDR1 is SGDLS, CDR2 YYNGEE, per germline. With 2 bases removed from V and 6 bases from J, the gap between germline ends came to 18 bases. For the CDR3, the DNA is TGTGCCAGCAGCGTGTTCGGGACTTCATCCCTCAATGAGCAGTTCTTC. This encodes CASSVFGTSSLNEQFF.

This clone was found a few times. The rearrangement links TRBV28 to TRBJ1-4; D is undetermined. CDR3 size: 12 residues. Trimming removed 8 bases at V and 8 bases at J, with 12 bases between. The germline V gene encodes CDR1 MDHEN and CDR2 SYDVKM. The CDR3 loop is CASQRGGEKLFF. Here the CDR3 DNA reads TGTGCCAGCCAGCGGGGTGGGGAAAAACTGTTTTTT.

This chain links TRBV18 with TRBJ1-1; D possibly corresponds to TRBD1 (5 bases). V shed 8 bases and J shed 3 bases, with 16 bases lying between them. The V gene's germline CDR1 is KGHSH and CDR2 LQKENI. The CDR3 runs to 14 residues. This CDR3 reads CASRGPRVDTEAFF. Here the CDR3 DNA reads TGTGCCAGCCGGGGCCCCCGGGTGGACACTGAAGCTTTCTTT.

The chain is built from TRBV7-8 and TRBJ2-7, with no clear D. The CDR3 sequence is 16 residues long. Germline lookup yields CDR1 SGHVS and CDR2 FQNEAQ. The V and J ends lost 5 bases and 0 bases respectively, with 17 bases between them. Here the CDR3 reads CASSSYSTPPSYEQYF. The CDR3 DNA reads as TGTGCCAGCAGCAGCTATAGCACCCCACCCTCCTACGAGCAGTACTTC. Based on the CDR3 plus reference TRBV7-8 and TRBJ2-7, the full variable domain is GAGVSQSPRYKVAKRGQDVALRCDPISGHVSLFWYQQALGQGPEFLTYFQNEAQLDKSGLPSDRFFAERPEGSVSTLKIQRTQQEDSAVYLCASSSYSTPPSYEQYFGPGTRLTVT.

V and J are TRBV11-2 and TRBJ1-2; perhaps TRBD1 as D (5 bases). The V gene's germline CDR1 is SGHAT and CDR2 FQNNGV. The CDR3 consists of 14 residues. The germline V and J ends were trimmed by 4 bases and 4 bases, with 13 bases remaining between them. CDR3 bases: TGTGCCAGCAGCTCCTGGGGGGTGAGCTATGGCTACACCTTC. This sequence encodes CASSSWGVSYGYTF.

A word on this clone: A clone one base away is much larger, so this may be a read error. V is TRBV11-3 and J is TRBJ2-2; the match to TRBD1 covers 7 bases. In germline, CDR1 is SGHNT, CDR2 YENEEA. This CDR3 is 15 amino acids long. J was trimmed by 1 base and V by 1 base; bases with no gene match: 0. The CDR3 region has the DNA TGTGCCAGCAGCTTAGGGACAGGGAACACCGGGGAGCTGTTTTTT. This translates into CASSLGTGNTGELFF.